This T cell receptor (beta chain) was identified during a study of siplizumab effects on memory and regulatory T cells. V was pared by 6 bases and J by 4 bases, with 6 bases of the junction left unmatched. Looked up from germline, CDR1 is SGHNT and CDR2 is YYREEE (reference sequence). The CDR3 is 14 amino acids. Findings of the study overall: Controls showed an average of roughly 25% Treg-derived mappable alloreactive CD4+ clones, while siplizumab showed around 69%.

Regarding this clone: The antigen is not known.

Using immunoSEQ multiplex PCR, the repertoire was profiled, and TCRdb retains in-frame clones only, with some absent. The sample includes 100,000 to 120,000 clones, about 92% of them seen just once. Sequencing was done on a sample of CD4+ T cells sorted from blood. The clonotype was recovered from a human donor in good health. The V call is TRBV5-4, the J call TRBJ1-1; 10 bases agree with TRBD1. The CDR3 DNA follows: TGTGCCAGCAAACGGGACAGGGGTTCCACTGAAGCTTTCTTT. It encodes CASKRDRGSTEAFF.